The entry that follows covers one T cell receptor beta chain sequence. Its target is unknown. This entry comes from a study of T cells in localized non-small cell lung cancer. In germline, CDR1 is SQVTM, CDR2 ANQGSEA. CDR3 length: 13 amino acids. The V and J ends lost 4 bases and 7 bases respectively, with 16 bases between them. Overall study findings and caveats: Because sequencing included only one region (of the tumor), heterogeneity remains possible.

Libraries were prepared by immunoSEQ multiplex PCR; TCRdb keeps only in-frame clonotypes and omits some of them. The repertoire holds under 40,000 clones, around 93% seen once, with 6.5% to 10% in the top ten. The sequenced sample was peripheral blood, obtained before any cancer treatment. The J gene is TRBJ1-2, the V gene TRBV29-1; D not resolved. This TCR came from a female donor over 55 with stage I lung adenocarcinoma. The CDR3 is CSVAVSGQIGYTF. CDR3 coding DNA: TGCAGCGTTGCAGTCAGCGGTCAGATTGGCTACACCTTC.